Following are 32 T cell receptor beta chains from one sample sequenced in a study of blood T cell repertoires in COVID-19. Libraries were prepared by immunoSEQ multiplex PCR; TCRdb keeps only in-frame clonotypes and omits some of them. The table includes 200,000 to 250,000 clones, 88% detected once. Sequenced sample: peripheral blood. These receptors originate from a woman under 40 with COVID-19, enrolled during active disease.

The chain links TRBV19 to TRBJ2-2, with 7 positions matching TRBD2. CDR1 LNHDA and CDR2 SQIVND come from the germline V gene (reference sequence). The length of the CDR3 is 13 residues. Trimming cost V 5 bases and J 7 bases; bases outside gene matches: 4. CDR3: CASSATSLGELFF. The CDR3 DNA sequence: TGTGCCAGTAGTGCGACTAGCCTCGGGGAGCTGTTTTTT.

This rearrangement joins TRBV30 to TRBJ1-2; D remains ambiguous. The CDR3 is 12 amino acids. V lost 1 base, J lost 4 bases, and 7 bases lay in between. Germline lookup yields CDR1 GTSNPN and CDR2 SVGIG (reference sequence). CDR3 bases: TGTGCCTGGAGTGGGCCCACCTATGGCTACACCTTC. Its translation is CAWSGPTYGYTF.

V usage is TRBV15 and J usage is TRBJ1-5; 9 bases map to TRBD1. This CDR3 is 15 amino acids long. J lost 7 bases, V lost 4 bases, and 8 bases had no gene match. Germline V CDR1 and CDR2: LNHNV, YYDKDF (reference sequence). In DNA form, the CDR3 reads TGTGCCACCAGCACTCGGACAGGGGTCGGCCAGCCCCAGCATTTT. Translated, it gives CATSTRTGVGQPQHF. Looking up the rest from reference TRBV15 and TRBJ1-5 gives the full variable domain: DAMVIQNPRYQVTQFGKPVTLSCSQTLNHNVMYWYQQKSSQAPKLLFHYYDKDFNNEADTPDNFQSRRPNTSFCFLDIRSPGLGDTAMYLCATSTRTGVGQPQHFGDGTRLSIL.

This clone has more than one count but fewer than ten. The CDR3 loop reads CASGGGSYNEQFF. As DNA, the CDR3 is TGTGCCAGCGGGGGCGGATCCTACAATGAGCAGTTCTTC. The gene calls are TRBV6-5 and TRBJ2-1; tentatively, D is TRBD1 (6 bases). The germline V gene encodes CDR1 MNHEY and CDR2 SVGAGI. Trimming took 8 bases from V and 1 from J, leaving 9 bases between them. This CDR3 region has 13 residues.

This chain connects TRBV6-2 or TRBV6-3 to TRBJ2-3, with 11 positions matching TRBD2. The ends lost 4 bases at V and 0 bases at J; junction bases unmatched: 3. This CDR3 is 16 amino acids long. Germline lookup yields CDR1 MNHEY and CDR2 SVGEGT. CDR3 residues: CASSSRLAGSTDTQYF. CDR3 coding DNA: TGTGCCAGCAGTTCACGACTAGCGGGGAGCACAGATACGCAGTATTTT.

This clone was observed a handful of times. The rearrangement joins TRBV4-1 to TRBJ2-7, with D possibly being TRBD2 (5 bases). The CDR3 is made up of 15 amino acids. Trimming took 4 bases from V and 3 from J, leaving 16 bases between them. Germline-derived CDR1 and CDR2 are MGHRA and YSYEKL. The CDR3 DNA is TGCGCCAGCAGCCCGACTGCAGCGAGGGTCTACGAGCAGTACTTC. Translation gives CASSPTAARVYEQYF.

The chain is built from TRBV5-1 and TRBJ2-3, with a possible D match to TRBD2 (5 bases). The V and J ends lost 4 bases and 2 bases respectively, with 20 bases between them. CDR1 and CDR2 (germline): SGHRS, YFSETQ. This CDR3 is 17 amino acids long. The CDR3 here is CASSPGERPPITDTQYF. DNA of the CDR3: TGCGCCAGCAGCCCCGGAGAGCGGCCCCCCATCACAGATACGCAGTATTTT. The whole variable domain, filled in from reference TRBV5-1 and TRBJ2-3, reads KAGVTQTPRYLIKTRGQQVTLSCSPISGHRSVSWYQQTPGQGLQFLFEYFSETQRNKGNFPGRFSGRQFSNSRSEMNVSTLELGDSALYLCASSPGERPPITDTQYFGPGTRLTVL.

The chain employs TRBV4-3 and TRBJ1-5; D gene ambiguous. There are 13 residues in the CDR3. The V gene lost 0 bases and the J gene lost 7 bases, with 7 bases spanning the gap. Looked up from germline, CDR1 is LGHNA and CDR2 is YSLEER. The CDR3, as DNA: TGCGCCAGCAGCCAAGAAAGACAACAGCCCCAGCATTTT. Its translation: CASSQERQQPQHF.

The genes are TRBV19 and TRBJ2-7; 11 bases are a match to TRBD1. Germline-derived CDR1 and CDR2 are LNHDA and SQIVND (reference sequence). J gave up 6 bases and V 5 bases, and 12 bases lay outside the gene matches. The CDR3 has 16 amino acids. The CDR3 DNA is TGTGCCAGTAGTCCACGGACAGGGGGCGATTCTTCCGAGCAGTACGTC. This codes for CASSPRTGGDSSEQYV.

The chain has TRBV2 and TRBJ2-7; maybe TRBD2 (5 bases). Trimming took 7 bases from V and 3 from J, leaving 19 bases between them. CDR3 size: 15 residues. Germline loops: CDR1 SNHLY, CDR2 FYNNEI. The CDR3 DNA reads TGTGCCAGCACCTCACTAGTGCGTATCGGCTACGAGCAGTACTTC. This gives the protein CASTSLVRIGYEQYF.

CDR3 DNA: TGTGCCAGCAGCTTAAAAGCGGGGGGTTTCAACACCGGGGAGCTGTTTTTT. Its protein product is CASSLKAGGFNTGELFF. The chain recombines TRBV5-4 with TRBJ2-2; 9 bases match TRBD2. Germline V gene sequence: CDR1 SGHNT, CDR2 YYREEE (reference sequence). V gave up 2 bases and J gave up 2 bases; unmatched junction bases: 7. The length of the CDR3 is 17 residues.

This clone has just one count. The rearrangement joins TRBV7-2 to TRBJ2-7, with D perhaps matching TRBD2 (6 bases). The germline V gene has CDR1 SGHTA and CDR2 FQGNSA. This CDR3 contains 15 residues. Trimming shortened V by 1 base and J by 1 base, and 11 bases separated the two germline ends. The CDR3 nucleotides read TGTGCCAGCAGCTTAGTTGCGGGGAAGTCCTACGAGCAGTACTTC. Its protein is CASSLVAGKSYEQYF.

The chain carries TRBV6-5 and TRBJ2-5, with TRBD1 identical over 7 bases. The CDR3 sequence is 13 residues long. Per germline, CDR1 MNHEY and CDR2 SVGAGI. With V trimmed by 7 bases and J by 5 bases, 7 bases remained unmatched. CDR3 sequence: CASIRGQRETQYF. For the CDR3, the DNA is TGTGCCAGCATCAGGGGACAGCGGGAGACCCAGTACTTC.

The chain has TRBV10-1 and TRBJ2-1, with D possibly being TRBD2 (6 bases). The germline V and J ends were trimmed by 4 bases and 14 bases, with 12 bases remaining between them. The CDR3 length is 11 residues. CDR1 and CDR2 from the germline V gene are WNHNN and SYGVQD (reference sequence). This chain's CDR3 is CASSVSGSKFF. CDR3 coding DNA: TGCGCCAGCAGTGTGTCCGGGAGCAAGTTCTTC.

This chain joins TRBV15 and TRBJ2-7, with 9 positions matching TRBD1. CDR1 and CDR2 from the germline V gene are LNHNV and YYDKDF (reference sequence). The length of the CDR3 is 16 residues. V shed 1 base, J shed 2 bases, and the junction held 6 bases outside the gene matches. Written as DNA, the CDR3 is TGTGCCACCAGCAGAGCACCCGGGACAGGGACCTACGAGCAGTACTTC. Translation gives CATSRAPGTGTYEQYF.

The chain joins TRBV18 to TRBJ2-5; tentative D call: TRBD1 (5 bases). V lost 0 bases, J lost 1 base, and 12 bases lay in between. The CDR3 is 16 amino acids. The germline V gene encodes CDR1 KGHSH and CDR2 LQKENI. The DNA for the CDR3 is TGTGCCAGCTCACCACCTGACAGCCGCCCCCAAGAGACCCAGTACTTC. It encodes CASSPPDSRPQETQYF.

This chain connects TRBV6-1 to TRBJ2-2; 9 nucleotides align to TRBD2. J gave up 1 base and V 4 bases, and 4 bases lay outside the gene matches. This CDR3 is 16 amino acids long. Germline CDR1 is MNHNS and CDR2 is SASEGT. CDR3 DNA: TGTGCCAGCAGTGCGTCTAGCGGGGAGAACACCGGGGAGCTGTTTTTT. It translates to CASSASSGENTGELFF.

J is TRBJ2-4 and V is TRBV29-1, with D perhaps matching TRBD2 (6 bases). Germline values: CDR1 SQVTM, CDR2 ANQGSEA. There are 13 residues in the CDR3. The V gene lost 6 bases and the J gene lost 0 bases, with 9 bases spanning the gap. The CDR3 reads CSVAGIAKNIQYF. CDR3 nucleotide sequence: TGCAGCGTGGCGGGAATAGCCAAAAACATTCAGTACTTC.

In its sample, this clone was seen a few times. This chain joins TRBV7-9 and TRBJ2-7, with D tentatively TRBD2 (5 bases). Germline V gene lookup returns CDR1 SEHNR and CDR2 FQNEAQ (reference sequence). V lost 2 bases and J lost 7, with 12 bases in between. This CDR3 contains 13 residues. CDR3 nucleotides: TGTGCCAGCAGCTTACACGGGGTAGGGGAGCAGTACTTC. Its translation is CASSLHGVGEQYF.

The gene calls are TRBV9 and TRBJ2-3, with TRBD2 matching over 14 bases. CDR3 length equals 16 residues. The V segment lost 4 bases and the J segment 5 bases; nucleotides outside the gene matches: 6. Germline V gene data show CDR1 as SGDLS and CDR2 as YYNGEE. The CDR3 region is CASSKGLAGVEDTQYF. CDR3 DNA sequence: TGTGCCAGCAGCAAGGGACTAGCGGGAGTTGAAGATACGCAGTATTTT.

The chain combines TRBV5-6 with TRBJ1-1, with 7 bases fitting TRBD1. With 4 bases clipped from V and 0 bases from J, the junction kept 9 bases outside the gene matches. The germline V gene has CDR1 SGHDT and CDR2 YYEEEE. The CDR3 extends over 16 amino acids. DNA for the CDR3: TGTGCCAGCAGCGCGATGGGACAGCCCATGAACACTGAAGCTTTCTTT. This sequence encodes CASSAMGQPMNTEAFF.

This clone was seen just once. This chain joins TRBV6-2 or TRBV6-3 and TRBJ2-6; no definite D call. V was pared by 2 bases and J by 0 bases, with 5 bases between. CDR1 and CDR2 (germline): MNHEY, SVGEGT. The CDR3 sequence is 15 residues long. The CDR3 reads CASSYGDSGANVLTF. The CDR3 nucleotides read TGTGCCAGCAGTTACGGAGACTCTGGGGCCAACGTCCTGACTTTC.

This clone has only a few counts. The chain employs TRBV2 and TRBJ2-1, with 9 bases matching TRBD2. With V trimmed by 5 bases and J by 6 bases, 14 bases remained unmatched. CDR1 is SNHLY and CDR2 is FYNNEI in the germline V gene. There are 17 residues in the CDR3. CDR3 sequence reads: CASSRIPSGITGNEQFF. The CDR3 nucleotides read TGTGCCAGCAGTCGTATTCCTAGCGGGATAACGGGCAATGAGCAGTTCTTC.

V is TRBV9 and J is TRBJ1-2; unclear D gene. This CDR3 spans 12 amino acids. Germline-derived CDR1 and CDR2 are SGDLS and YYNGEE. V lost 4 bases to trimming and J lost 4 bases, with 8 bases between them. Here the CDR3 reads CASSTGIYGYTF. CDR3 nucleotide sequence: TGTGCCAGCAGCACGGGTATCTATGGCTACACCTTC.

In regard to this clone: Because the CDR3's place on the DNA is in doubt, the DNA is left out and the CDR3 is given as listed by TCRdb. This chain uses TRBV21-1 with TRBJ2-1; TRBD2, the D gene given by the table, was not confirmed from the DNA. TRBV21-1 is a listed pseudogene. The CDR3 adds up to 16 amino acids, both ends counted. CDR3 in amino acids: CASSKVGRGTHNEQFF.

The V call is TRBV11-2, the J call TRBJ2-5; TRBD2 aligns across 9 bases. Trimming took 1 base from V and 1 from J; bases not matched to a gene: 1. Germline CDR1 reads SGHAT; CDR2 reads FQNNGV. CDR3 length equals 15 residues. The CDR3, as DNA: TGTGCCAGCAGCTTAGGTAGCGGGGGCCAAGAGACCCAGTACTTC. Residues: CASSLGSGGQETQYF.

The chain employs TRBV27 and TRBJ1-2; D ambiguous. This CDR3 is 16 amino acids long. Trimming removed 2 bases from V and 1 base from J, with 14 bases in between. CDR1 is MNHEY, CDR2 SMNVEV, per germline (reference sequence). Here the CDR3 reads CASSLTPGLVNYGYTF. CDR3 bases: TGTGCCAGCAGTTTAACACCTGGGCTGGTTAACTATGGCTACACCTTC.

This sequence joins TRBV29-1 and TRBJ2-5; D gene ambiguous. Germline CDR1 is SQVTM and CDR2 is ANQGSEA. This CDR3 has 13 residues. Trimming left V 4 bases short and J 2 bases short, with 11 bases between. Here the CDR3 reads CSVARVRQETQYF. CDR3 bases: TGCAGCGTTGCTCGGGTACGGCAAGAGACCCAGTACTTC.

DNA for the CDR3: TGTGCCAGCAGCTTAGGTCTAGCGGGGGGTCTACGCTACAATGAGCAGTTCTTC. Its protein is CASSLGLAGGLRYNEQFF. The V gene is TRBV7-6, the J gene TRBJ2-1, with 11 bases identical to TRBD2. Per the germline V gene, CDR1 is SGHVS and CDR2 is FNYEAQ. J was trimmed by 3 bases and V by 1 base; bases with no gene match: 8. The CDR3 has 18 amino acids.

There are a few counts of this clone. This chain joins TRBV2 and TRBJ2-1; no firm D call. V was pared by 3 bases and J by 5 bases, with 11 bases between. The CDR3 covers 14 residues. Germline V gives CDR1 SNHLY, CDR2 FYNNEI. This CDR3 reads CASSDLRRDNEQFF. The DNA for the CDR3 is TGTGCCAGCAGTGACCTCCGTCGGGACAATGAGCAGTTCTTC.

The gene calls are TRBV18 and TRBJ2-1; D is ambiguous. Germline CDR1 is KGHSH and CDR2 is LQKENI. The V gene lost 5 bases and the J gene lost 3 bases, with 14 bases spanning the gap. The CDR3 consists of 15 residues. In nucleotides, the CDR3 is TGTGCCAGCTCATCCCCGGCGGCAGACTACAATGAGCAGTTCTTC. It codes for CASSSPAADYNEQFF.

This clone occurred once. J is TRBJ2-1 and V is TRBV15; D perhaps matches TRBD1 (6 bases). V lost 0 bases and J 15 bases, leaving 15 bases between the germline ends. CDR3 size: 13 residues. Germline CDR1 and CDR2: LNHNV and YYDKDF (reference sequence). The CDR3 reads CATSREMGAWAFF. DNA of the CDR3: TGTGCCACCAGCAGAGAGATGGGGGCGTGGGCGTTCTTC. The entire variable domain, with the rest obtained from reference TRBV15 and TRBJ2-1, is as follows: DAMVIQNPRYQVTQFGKPVTLSCSQTLNHNVMYWYQQKSSQAPKLLFHYYDKDFNNEADTPDNFQSRRPNTSFCFLDIRSPGLGDTAMYLCATSREMGAWAFFGPGTRLTVL.